This TCR beta chain is drawn from a study of cytomegalovirus exposure and HLA in healthy donors. Overall study: Unique TCR beta sequences numbering 95 million to 130 million came from 150 million to 200 million T cells in an earlier analysis. Broader study findings: In a later analysis, donors in an Asian-associated ancestry cluster reportedly had fewer N-insertions in productive TCRs than the cohort mean. In vitro, three CMV-associated chains proved specific for CMV antigens.

PCR employed 60 Vbeta and 13 Jbeta primers. Here immunoSEQ multiplex PCR was the method, and the copy in TCRdb shows in-frame clones only, minus some. Of 120,000 or so clones listed, 80% are singletons. Comments on this clone: Its antigen remains unknown.

Trimming took 4 bases from V and 5 from J, leaving 17 bases between them. The CDR3 has 15 residues. The germline CDR1 and CDR2 sequences are LNHDA and SQIVND (reference sequence). Sequenced: PBMCs. The clonotype originates from a female donor in good health and CMV-seronegative. The chain is built from TRBV19 and TRBJ2-5, with D tentatively TRBD1 (6 bases). The CDR3 loop reads CASSRDTGSRETQYF. In DNA, the CDR3 is TGTGCCAGTAGTAGGGACACAGGGTCTCGGGAGACCCAGTACTTC.